The entry below gives a single TCR beta chain sequence along with its context. This clone has a handful of counts. The antigen it binds to is not known. There are no base qualities to consult, and no much larger clone falls within one base. Donors formed part of the validation cohort, which comprised about 130 subjects and was distinct from the first cohort of several hundred subjects. Libraries were built with the immunoSEQ multiplex PCR assay. From the authors' description of their analysis: A statistical classification framework was developed to diagnose cytomegalovirus status using the catalog of TCR beta chain sequences. Drawn from immuneACCESS, this table holds only the in-frame rearrangements with V and J called that TCRdb kept. Clones are partly lost; checked studies trace under half to an unresolved V gene and leave the rest unexplained. Clone size and the V and J calls come from that table; the DNA yielded D and trimming. The sample contains more than 150,000 clones, 85% to 90% of them found a single time. Around 3% of the sample lies in the top ten.

The data were taken from a study of cytomegalovirus exposure and HLA in healthy donors (dated by TCRdb to about 2017). Study-wide context: A later analysis indicated that the 130 or so validation repertoires were generated on the platform also employed for the approximately 700 repertoires of the first cohort. The study aimed to test whether signatures of past pathogen exposure could be identified by cataloging public T cell receptors. Besides the first cohort of roughly 660 subjects, a separate validation cohort made up of 120 or so different subjects was used. High-throughput TCR immunosequencing, statistical association of individual TCRs with disease status, and machine learning were combined to predict cytomegalovirus infection status.

Spanning cysteine to phenylalanine, the CDR3 consists of 15 amino acids. Only the CDR3 portion is preserved as DNA: 45 bases, with reading frame beginning at the first base. The V end loses 4 bases and the J end loses 1 base, and a stretch of 13 bases separates them. The germline V gene (reference sequence) gives CDR1 as LNHDA and CDR2 as SQIVND. Overall study outcomes, separate from this receptor: In both the original and validation cohorts, the classifier was reported to diagnose cytomegalovirus status with high specificity and sensitivity. The authors suggested that the approach could potentially be generalized to other disease states and immunological phenotypes. A later analysis lacked HLA typing for the validation cohort, so it scored co-occurrence in that cohort across all 120 repertoires. The study listed 150 to 200 TCR beta chains as associated with cytomegalovirus. Most TCR sequences were seen in very few donors, while some public TCRs were found in many individuals. In vitro tests confirmed that a few of the cytomegalovirus-associated TCR beta chains recognize cytomegalovirus antigens. Subsequent analysis determined that TCRs grouped into clusters in the first cohort also showed a tendency toward co-occurrence across the 120 validation repertoires, and about 93% of cluster scores exceeded 0.

This receptor was taken from a man younger than 35 in good health and CMV-seronegative. Material for sequencing was PBMCs. The rearranged chain carries TRBV19 and TRBJ1-1; no confident D gene assignment can be made. The CDR3 reads CASSRSVFPNTEAFF. Read as DNA, the sequence is TGTGCCAGTAGTAGGTCGGTATTCCCGAACACTGAAGCTTTCTTT.